A selection of T cell receptor beta chains follows, all from one sample in a study of blood T cell repertoires in COVID-19. Generated by immunoSEQ multiplex PCR, the TCRdb table keeps only in-frame clones and is missing some. The sample records about 120,000 clones, roughly 91% being singletons. Input material: peripheral blood. Receptors were obtained from a human donor with acute or convalescent COVID-19. The donor label of this sample is uncertain. CDR3s include the opening cysteine and the closing phenylalanine or tryptophan. The D gene is left open where the match is weak. A clone size is listed for some rows: how often the clone was seen (once, few, many), or a class if it is expanded.

length: 16; size: once; V: TRBV19; D: TRBD1; J: TRBJ1-5; DNA: TGTGCCAGTAGTATGGGGGGGGACAGGCGGCGTCAGCCCCAGCATTTT; CDR3: CASSMGGDRRRQPQHF
length: 14; size: -; V: TRBV7-2; D: TRBD2; J: TRBJ2-3; DNA: TGTGCCAGCAGCACTAGCGGGAGCACAGATACGCAGTATTTT; CDR3: CASSTSGSTDTQYF
length: 15; size: few; V: TRBV7-3; D: TRBD1; J: TRBJ2-1; DNA: TGTGCCAGCAGCTTAATGGGACAGGCCGTGGGTGAGCAGTTCTTC; CDR3: CASSLMGQAVGEQFF
length: 15; size: -; V: TRBV3-1/TRBV3-2; D: TRBD1; J: TRBJ2-7; DNA: TGTGCCAGCAGCACACAGGGGGCGTCCTCCTACGAGCAGTACTTC; CDR3: CASSTQGASSYEQYF
length: 13; size: -; V: TRBV6-5; D: -; J: TRBJ1-1; DNA: TGTGCCAGCAATAACGGGGGGAACACTGAAGCTTTCTTT; CDR3: CASNNGGNTEAFF
length: 15; size: -; V: TRBV27; D: -; J: TRBJ2-1; DNA: TGTGCCAGCAGTTTAGATATGACAGCATACAATGAGCAGTTCTTC; CDR3: CASSLDMTAYNEQFF
length: 16; size: -; V: TRBV25-1; D: TRBD1; J: TRBJ1-5; DNA: TGTGCCAGCAGTGAGGCAGGGGGCGAATCTAATCAGCCCCAGCATTTT; CDR3: CASSEAGGESNQPQHF
length: 14; size: -; V: TRBV3-1/TRBV3-2; D: TRBD2; J: TRBJ2-5; DNA: TGTGCCAGCAGCCGGCGGGGGTCATACGAGACCCAGTACTTC; CDR3: CASSRRGSYETQYF
length: 21; size: -; V: TRBV5-3; D: -; J: TRBJ1-2; DNA: TGTGCCAGAAGCCCGCCAACGGCGTTTGGTACAGCCTACAGAGCTAACTATGGCTACACCTTC; CDR3: CARSPPTAFGTAYRANYGYTF
length: 16; size: -; V: TRBV15; D: TRBD2; J: TRBJ2-5; DNA: TGTGCCACCAGCGCTGGGACTAGCGGGGGTAGGGAGACCCAGTACTTC; CDR3: CATSAGTSGGRETQYF
length: 16; size: few; V: TRBV10-3; D: TRBD2; J: TRBJ2-2; DNA: TGTGCCATCAGGCTGACTAGCGGGGCGAACACCGGGGAGCTGTTTTTT; CDR3: CAIRLTSGANTGELFF
length: 13; size: -; V: TRBV19; D: TRBD1; J: TRBJ1-4; DNA: TGTGCCAGTAGGACAGGGGGCTTGGAAAAACTGTTTTTT; CDR3: CASRTGGLEKLFF
length: 15; size: -; V: TRBV10-3; D: TRBD1; J: TRBJ2-7; DNA: TGTGCCATCAGTGAGATGGGACAGGCCTCCTACGAGCAGTACTTC; CDR3: CAISEMGQASYEQYF
length: 11; size: few; V: TRBV12-3/TRBV12-4; D: -; J: TRBJ2-5; DNA: TGTGCCAGCCGGGGATTTGGGGCCCAGTACTTC; CDR3: CASRGFGAQYF
length: 16; size: -; V: TRBV4-2; D: -; J: TRBJ2-6; DNA: TGTGCCAGCAGCCAAGATCAGGGCTCTGGGGCCAACGTCCTGACTTTC; CDR3: CASSQDQGSGANVLTF
length: 16; size: -; V: TRBV5-4; D: -; J: TRBJ1-1; DNA: TGTGCCAGCAGCCCGATAGGGGTTATAATGAACACTGAAGCTTTCTTT; CDR3: CASSPIGVIMNTEAFF
length: 17; size: -; V: TRBV28; D: TRBD1; J: TRBJ1-1; DNA: TGTGCCAGCAGCTGGAAGGGGGCTACAAGGGTGAACACTGAAGCTTTCTTT; CDR3: CASSWKGATRVNTEAFF
length: 11; size: -; V: TRBV12-3/TRBV12-4; D: -; J: TRBJ2-1; DNA: TGTGCCAGCACCTCCCACGGTGAGCAGTTCTTC; CDR3: CASTSHGEQFF
length: 13; size: few; V: TRBV4-3; D: -; J: TRBJ1-1; DNA: TGCGCCAGCAGCCGAGGACAGAGAACTGAAGCTTTCTTT; CDR3: CASSRGQRTEAFF
length: 13; size: -; V: TRBV7-3; D: TRBD1; J: TRBJ1-1; DNA: TGTGCCAGCAGGCTAACAGGGGAAACTGAAGCTTTCTTT; CDR3: CASRLTGETEAFF
length: 15; size: -; V: TRBV9; D: TRBD1; J: TRBJ2-7; DNA: TGTGCCAGCAGCCGTATGGGACAGGGCGAGGCCGAGCAGTACTTC; CDR3: CASSRMGQGEAEQYF
length: 16; size: -; V: TRBV5-4; D: TRBD2; J: TRBJ2-3; DNA: TGTGCCAGCAGCCAGCCTAGCGGGAGGCTTACAGATACGCAGTATTTT; CDR3: CASSQPSGRLTDTQYF
length: 19; size: -; V: TRBV5-1; D: TRBD2; J: TRBJ2-7; DNA: TGCGCCAGCAGCTTGGCCAGCAGTCGACTAGCGGGAGAACCCTACGAGCAGTACTTC; CDR3: CASSLASSRLAGEPYEQYF
length: 14; size: -; V: TRBV6-2/TRBV6-3; D: TRBD1; J: TRBJ2-2; DNA: TGTGCCAGCAGGCCTACAGGGGCGAGCGGGGAGCTGTTTTTT; CDR3: CASRPTGASGELFF
length: 14; size: -; V: TRBV28; D: TRBD1; J: TRBJ1-5; DNA: TGTGCCAGCACCCTAGGACAGGGCAATCAGCCCCAGCATTTT; CDR3: CASTLGQGNQPQHF
length: 15; size: -; V: TRBV3-1/TRBV3-2; D: -; J: TRBJ2-3; DNA: TGTGCCAGCAGCCCCCAAGAGGGACTGACGGGTACGCAGTATTTT; CDR3: CASSPQEGLTGTQYF
length: 14; size: -; V: TRBV28; D: TRBD1; J: TRBJ2-5; DNA: TGTGCCAGCAGTTCCCCGGACAGGCAAGAGACCCAGTACTTC; CDR3: CASSSPDRQETQYF
length: 15; size: -; V: TRBV7-6; D: -; J: TRBJ1-6; DNA: TGTGCCAGCAGCTTCGGGCAGGGCGCCAATTCACCCCTCCACTTT; CDR3: CASSFGQGANSPLHF
length: 16; size: -; V: TRBV7-2; D: -; J: TRBJ1-2; DNA: TGTGCCAGCAGCTTTTTTTCCGGGGGTACGAACTATGGCTACACCTTC; CDR3: CASSFFSGGTNYGYTF
length: 12; size: few; V: TRBV29-1; D: -; J: TRBJ2-5; DNA: TGCAGCGTGCGGTCCAGTAAAGAGACCCAGTACTTC; CDR3: CSVRSSKETQYF
length: 15; size: -; V: TRBV3-1/TRBV3-2; D: -; J: TRBJ2-3; DNA: TGTGCCAGCAGCCAAGACACGGTCCGGACAGATACGCAGTATTTT; CDR3: CASSQDTVRTDTQYF
length: 17; size: -; V: TRBV21-1; D: -; J: TRBJ2-7; DNA: TGTGCCAGCAGCATCGCCCGGACAGGGAGGAGCGTCTACGAGCAGTACTTC; CDR3: CASSIARTGRSVYEQYF